The TCR beta chain described here comes from a study of shared clonotypes between healthy human individuals. Study as a whole: The study used three CD4 naive, three CD4 memory, two CD8 naive and one CD8 memory plate per donor.

General study findings and limits: Unshared clonotypes carried lower generation probabilities than those common to all four donors. Sampling covered nothing but blood. Tissue TCR repertoires likely differ from those found in blood.

For this clone: Its antigen is not known.

Splitting of CD4+ cells produced CD45RA+ naive and CD45RA-negative memory subsets. Produced via immunoSEQ multiplex PCR; TCRdb's table is partial and in-frame only. Of 2 million to 3 million clones listed, roughly 92% are singletons. This CDR3 is built from 17 residues. With 0 bases removed from V and 1 base from J, the gap between germline ends came to 16 bases. Germline lookup yields CDR1 SGHRS and CDR2 YFSETQ. Sequencing was performed on naive CD4+ T cells sorted from blood. The subset denotes: CD45RA+ positively selected. The receptor's source is a man younger than 35 in good health. This chain links TRBV5-1 with TRBJ2-5; possible D gene TRBD2, 7 bases. The CDR3 is CASSLAGGQTAQETQYF. DNA for the CDR3: TGCGCCAGCAGCTTGGCGGGGGGCCAGACGGCCCAAGAGACCCAGTACTTC.